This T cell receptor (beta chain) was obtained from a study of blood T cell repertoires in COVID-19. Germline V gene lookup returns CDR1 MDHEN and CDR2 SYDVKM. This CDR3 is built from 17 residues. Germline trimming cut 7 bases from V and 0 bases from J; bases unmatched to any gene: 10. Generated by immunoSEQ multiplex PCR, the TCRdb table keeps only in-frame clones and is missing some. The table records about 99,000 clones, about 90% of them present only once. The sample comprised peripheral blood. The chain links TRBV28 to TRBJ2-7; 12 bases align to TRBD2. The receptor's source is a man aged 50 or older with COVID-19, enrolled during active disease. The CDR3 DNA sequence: TGTGCCAGCACAACTGGGACTAGCGGGTATCACTCCTACGAGCAGTACTTC. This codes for CASTTGTSGYHSYEQYF.